The present T cell receptor beta chain was sequenced within a study of early T cells in non-severe SARS-CoV-2 infection. Study conclusions and caveats: In VDJdb matching, anti-spike CD8 responses were favored while private and CD4 specificities went missing.

One entry per CDR3 protein, called by TCRdb with MiXCR from the 5' RACE reads. The sample lists 50,000 or so distinct CDR3 sequences; around 14% were seen once. Note on this clonotype: Antigen specificity is unknown.

The specimen comprised whole blood, sampled at baseline. This TCR came from an adult who was a healthcare worker with PCR-confirmed SARS-CoV-2 infection or an uninfected control (not recorded which).

The CDR3 DNA reads TGTGCCAGCAGCTTAATTAACGAGCAGTACTTC. Protein sequence: CASSLINEQYF. The genes are TRBV7-2 and TRBJ2-7; D gene ambiguous. Trimming left V 2 bases short and J 5 bases short, with 4 bases between. The CDR3 is made up of 11 amino acids. Germline CDR1 is SGHTA and CDR2 is FQGNSA.